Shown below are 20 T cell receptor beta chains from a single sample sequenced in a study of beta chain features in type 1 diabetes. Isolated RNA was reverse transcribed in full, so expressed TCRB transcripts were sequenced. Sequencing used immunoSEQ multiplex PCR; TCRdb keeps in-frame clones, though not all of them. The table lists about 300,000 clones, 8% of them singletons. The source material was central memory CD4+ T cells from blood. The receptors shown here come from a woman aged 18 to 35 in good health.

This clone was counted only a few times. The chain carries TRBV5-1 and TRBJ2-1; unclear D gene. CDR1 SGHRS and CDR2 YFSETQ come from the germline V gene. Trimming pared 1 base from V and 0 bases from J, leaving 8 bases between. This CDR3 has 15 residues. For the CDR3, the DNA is TGCGCCAGCAGCTTGATTGCTAGCTCCTACAATGAGCAGTTCTTC. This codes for CASSLIASSYNEQFF.

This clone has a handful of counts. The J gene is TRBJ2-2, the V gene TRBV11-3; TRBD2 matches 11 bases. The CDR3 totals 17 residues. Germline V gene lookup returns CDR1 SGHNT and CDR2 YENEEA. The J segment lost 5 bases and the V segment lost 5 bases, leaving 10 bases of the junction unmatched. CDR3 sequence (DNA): TGTGCCAGCAGCACTCTGGGACTAGCGGTCCTGACCGGGGAGCTGTTTTTT. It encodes CASSTLGLAVLTGELFF. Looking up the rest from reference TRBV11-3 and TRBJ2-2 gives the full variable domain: EAGVVQSPRYKIIEKKQPVAFWCNPISGHNTLYWYLQNLGQGPELLIRYENEEAVDDSQLPKDRFSAERLKGVDSTLKIQPAELGDSAVYLCASSTLGLAVLTGELFFGEGSRLTVL.

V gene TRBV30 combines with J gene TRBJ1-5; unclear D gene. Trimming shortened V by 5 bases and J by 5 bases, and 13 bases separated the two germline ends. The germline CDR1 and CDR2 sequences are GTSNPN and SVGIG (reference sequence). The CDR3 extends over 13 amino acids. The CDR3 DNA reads TGTGCCTGGGGCCGGGATTGGGATCAGCCCCAGCATTTT. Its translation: CAWGRDWDQPQHF.

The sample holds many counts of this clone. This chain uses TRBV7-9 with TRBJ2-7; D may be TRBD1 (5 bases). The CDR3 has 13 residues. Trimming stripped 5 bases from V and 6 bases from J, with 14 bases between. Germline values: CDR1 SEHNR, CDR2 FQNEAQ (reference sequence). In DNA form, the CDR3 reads TGTGCCAGCAGCAATTCAGGGTCACGCGAGCAGTACGTC. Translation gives CASSNSGSREQYV.

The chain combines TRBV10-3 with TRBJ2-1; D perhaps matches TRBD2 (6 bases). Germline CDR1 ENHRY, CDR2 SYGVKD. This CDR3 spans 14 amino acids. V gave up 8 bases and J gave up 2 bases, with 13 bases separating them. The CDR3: CAISPEGTYNEQFF. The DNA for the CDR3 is TGTGCCATCTCCCCGGAGGGTACCTACAATGAGCAGTTCTTC.

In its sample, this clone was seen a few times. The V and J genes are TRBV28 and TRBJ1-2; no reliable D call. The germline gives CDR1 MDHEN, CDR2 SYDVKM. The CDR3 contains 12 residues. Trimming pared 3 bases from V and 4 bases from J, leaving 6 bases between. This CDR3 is CASSFGIYGYTF. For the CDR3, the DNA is TGTGCCAGCAGTTTCGGTATCTATGGCTACACCTTC.

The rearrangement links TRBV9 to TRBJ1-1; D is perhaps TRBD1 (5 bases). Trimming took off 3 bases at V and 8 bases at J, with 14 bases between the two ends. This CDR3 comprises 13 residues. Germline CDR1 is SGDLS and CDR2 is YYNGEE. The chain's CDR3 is CASSEGRGTEAFF. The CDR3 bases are TGTGCCAGCAGCGAAGGGAGGGGTACGGAAGCTTTCTTT.

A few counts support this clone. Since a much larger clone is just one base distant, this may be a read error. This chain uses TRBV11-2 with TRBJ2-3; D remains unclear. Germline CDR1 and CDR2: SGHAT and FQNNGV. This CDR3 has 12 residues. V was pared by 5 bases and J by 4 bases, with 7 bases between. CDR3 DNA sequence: TGTGCCAGCAGCCCCCCCCCAGATACGCAGTATTTT. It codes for CASSPPPDTQYF.

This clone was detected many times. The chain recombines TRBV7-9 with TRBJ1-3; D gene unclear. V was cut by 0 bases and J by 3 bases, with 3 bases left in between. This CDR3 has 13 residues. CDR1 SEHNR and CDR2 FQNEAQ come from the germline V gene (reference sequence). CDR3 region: CASSLAHGNTIYF. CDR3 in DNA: TGTGCCAGCAGCTTAGCGCATGGAAACACCATATATTTT.

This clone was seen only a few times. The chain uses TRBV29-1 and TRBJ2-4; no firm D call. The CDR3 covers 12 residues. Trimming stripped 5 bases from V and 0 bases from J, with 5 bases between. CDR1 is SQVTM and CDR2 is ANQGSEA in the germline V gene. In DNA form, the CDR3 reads TGCAGCGTTTTCCTAGCCAAAAACATTCAGTACTTC. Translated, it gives CSVFLAKNIQYF.

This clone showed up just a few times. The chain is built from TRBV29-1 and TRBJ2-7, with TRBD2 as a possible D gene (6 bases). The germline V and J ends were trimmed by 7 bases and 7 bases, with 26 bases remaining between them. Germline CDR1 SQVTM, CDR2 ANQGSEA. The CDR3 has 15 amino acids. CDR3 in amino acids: CSGLYGTPSAGEQYF. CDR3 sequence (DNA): TGCAGCGGGCTATACGGGACCCCTTCTGCGGGAGAGCAGTACTTC.

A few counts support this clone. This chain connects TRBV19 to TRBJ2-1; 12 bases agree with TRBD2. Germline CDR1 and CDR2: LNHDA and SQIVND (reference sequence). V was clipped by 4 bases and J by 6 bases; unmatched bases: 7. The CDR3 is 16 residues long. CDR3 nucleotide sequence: TGTGCCAGTAGTAAACCCTCTAGCGGGAGGGCCAATGAGCAGTTCTTC. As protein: CASSKPSSGRANEQFF.

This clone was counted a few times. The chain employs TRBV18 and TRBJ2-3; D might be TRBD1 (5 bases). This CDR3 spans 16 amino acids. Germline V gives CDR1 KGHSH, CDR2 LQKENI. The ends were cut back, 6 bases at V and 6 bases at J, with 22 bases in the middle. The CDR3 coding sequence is TGTGCCAGCTCCCCAGGAGACAGTCCTTCCTCTGATACGCAGTATTTT. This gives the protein CASSPGDSPSSDTQYF. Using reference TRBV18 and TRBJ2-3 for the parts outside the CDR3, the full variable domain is NAGVMQNPRHLVRRRGQEARLRCSPMKGHSHVYWYRQLPEEGLKFMVYLQKENIIDESGMPKERFSAEFPKEGPSILRIQQVVRGDSAAYFCASSPGDSPSSDTQYFGPGTRLTVL.

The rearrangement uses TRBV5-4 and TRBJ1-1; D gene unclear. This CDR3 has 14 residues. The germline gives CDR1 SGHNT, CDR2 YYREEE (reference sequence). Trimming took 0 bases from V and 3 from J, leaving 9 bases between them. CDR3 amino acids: CASSLGGVHTEAFF. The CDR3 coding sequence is TGTGCCAGCAGCTTGGGGGGTGTCCACACTGAAGCTTTCTTT.

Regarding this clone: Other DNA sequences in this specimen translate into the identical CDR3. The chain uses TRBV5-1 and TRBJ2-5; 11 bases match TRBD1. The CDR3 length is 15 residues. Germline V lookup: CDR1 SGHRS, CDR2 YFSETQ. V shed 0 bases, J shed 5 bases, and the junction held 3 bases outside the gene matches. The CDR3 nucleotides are TGCGCCAGCAGCTTGGGGACAGGGGGCCGGGAGACCCAGTACTTC. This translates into CASSLGTGGRETQYF.

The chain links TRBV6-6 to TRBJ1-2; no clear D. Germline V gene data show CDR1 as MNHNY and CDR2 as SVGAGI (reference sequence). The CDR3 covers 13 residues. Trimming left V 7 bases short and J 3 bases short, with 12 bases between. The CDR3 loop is CASTSTGDYGYTF. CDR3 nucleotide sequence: TGTGCCAGCACCAGCACGGGAGACTATGGCTACACCTTC.

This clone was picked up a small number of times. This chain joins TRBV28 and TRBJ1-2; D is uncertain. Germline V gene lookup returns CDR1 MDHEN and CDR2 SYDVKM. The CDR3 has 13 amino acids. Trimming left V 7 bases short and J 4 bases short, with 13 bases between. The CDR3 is CASIREPVYGYTF. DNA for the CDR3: TGTGCCAGCATAAGGGAACCGGTCTATGGCTACACCTTC.

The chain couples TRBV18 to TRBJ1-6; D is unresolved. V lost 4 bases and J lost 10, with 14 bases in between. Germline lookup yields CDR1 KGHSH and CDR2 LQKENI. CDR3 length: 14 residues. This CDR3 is CASSLDGVGSPLHF. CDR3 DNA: TGTGCCAGCTCACTGGACGGAGTCGGGTCACCCCTCCACTTT.

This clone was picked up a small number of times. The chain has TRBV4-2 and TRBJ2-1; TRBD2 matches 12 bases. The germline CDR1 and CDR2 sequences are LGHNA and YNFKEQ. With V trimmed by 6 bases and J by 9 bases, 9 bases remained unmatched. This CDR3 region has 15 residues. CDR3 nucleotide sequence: TGTGCCAGCAGACCTGAGACTAGCGGGGGTCGTGAGCAGTTCTTC. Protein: CASRPETSGGREQFF.

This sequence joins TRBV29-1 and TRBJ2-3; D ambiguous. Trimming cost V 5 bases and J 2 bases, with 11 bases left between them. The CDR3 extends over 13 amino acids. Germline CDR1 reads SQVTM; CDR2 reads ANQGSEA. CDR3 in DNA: TGCAGCGTTTACTCGTATTCCACAGATACGCAGTATTTT. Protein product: CSVYSYSTDTQYF.